This T cell receptor beta chain was identified in a study of shared clonotypes between healthy human individuals. Trimming stripped 5 bases from V and 1 base from J, with 15 bases between. The CDR3 length is 15 residues. CDR1 and CDR2 (germline): SSHAT, FNYEAQ (reference sequence). It was about 100 million PBMCs that unsorted samples used for genomic DNA. Produced via immunoSEQ multiplex PCR; TCRdb's table is partial and in-frame only. Among some 490,000 clones listed, approximately 80% were seen once. This sequence was found in a woman in her thirties or forties in good health. Some clones in this sample may be carry-over from other donors' samples. The gene calls are TRBV7-7 and TRBJ2-7, with D perhaps TRBD1 (6 bases). Sequenced material: PBMCs. This CDR3 reads CASSPGGGGSYEQYF. CDR3 sequence (DNA): TGTGCCAGCAGCCCGGGTGGGGGCGGTTCCTACGAGCAGTACTTC.